This T cell receptor (beta chain) was captured by sequencing in a study of OX40 agonist ivuxolimab in advanced cancers. The wider study: Treatment of patients was with ivuxolimab, an agonistic anti-OX40 (CD134) antibody. Prior anti-PD-1, anti-PD-L1 or anti-CTLA-4 therapy did not bar entry, and roughly 40% had some. Two patients with cutaneous melanoma and one with hepatocellular carcinoma, three in total, showed partial responses.

Clones were read by immunoSEQ multiplex PCR, and TCRdb kept only the in-frame ones, dropping some. The data contain fewer than 75,000 clones, 87% of them singletons. The length of the CDR3 is 13 residues. Germline V lookup: CDR1 MNHEY, CDR2 SVGAGI. Trimming left V 5 bases short and J 0 bases short, with 7 bases between. Patients were excluded for autoimmune disease history or systemic immunosuppression. This TCR derives from an adult with an advanced solid tumor such as melanoma, head and neck, liver or kidney cancer. V gene TRBV6-5 combines with J gene TRBJ1-2; D might be TRBD1 (5 bases). Sequences were derived from CD4+ or CD8+ T cells sorted from blood, sampled in a trial of the OX40 agonist ivuxolimab. The CDR3 DNA reads TGTGCCAGCAGTGAACAGGCTAACTATGGCTACACCTTC. Amino acid sequence: CASSEQANYGYTF.